Reported below is one TCR beta chain. Its antigen remains unidentified. This CDR3 is also generated by other DNA sequences in the sample. These data belong to a study of beta chain features in type 1 diabetes. Study-level points and caveats: Naive, central memory and Treg TCRB repertoires seemed to resemble each other more closely in patients than they did in healthy donors.

Researchers reported sorting CD4+ naive, central memory, regulatory and stem cell-like memory cells via CD45RO/CCR7/CD25/CD127/CD95/CD27. Reverse transcribing all isolated RNA meant expressed TCRB transcripts were sequenced. Assay used: immunoSEQ multiplex PCR; TCRdb lists only in-frame clones, some missing. The sample has just over 450,000 clones; around 30% are singletons. The CDR3 extends over 11 amino acids. From germline, CDR1 is SQVTM and CDR2 ANQGSEA. Trimming shortened V by 3 bases and J by 3 bases, and 6 bases separated the two germline ends. The specimen was naive CD4+ T cells from blood. This clonotype was sampled from a man younger than 35 in good health. V and J are TRBV29-1 and TRBJ2-7, with D hard to call. The CDR3 is CSVEGSYEQYF. DNA of the CDR3: TGCAGCGTTGAGGGCAGCTACGAGCAGTACTTC.